The TCR beta chain under discussion was sequenced for a study of blood T cell repertoires in COVID-19. Study-level background: Sample material is recorded as cDNA or gDNA derived from T cells, B-cell-depleted T cells, or PBMCs.

This CDR3 is 15 amino acids long. V lost 4 bases and J lost 2, with 12 bases in between. Germline-derived CDR1 and CDR2 are SGDLS and YYNGEE. This clone was counted once. This table comes from immunoSEQ multiplex PCR, and its TCRdb copy is limited to in-frame clones, with some not included. This sample has approximately 68,000 clones, with around 85% found just once. The sequencing input was peripheral blood. This clonotype originated in a man aged 45-60 years with active COVID-19. This rearrangement joins TRBV9 to TRBJ2-2; weak D call: TRBD2 (7 bases). The CDR3 sequence: CASSPRGANTGELFF. The DNA for the CDR3 is TGTGCCAGCAGCCCCCGGGGGGCAAACACCGGGGAGCTGTTTTTT.